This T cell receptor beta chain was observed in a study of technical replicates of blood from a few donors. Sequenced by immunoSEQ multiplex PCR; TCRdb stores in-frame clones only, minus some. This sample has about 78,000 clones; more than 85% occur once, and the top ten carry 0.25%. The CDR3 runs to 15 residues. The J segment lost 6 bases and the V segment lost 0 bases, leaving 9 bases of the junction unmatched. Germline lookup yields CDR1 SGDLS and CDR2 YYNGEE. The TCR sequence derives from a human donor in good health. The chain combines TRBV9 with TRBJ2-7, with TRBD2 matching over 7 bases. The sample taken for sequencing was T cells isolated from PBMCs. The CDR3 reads CASSVAGGKDVEQYF. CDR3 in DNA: TGTGCCAGCAGCGTAGCGGGGGGAAAGGACGTCGAGCAGTACTTC. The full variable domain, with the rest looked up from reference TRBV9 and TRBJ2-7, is DSGVTQTPKHLITATGQRVTLRCSPRSGDLSVYWYQQSLDQGLQFLIQYYNGEERAKGNILERFSAQQFPDLHSELNLSSLELGDSALYFCASSVAGGKDVEQYFGPGTRLTVT.